Listed below are T cell receptor beta chains from one sample, sequenced in a study of T cells in Graves' hyperthyroidism and ophthalmopathy. TCRdb analysed the multiplex PCR reads with MiXCR anew, one entry per CDR3 protein. Of about 110,000 distinct CDR3 sequences in the sample, approximately 16% were seen once. The sequenced sample consisted of blood. Receptor source: a woman between 45 and 65 years old with Graves' hyperthyroidism. The CDR3 runs from the conserved cysteine through the conserved F or W. A D gene is named only where the DNA matches it firmly. Size is stated for part of the rows, as once, few or many counts, or as a class when the clone is expanded.

V gene	J gene	clone size	CDR3 length	D gene	CDR3 DNA	CDR3 protein
TRBV28	TRBJ2-2	many	13	NA	TGTGCCAGCAGTTTACAGAAAACCGGGGAGCTGTTTTTT	CASSLQKTGELFF
TRBV5-1	TRBJ1-2	many	14	NA	TGCGCCAGCAGCTTGGAGGGTGAGGACTATGGCTACACCTTC	CASSLEGEDYGYTF
TRBV27	TRBJ2-1	NA	14	TRBD2	TGTGCCAGCACCGGACTAGCGGGGTCCATTGAGCAGTTCTTC	CASTGLAGSIEQFF
TRBV28	TRBJ1-1	many	11	TRBD1	TGTGCCAGCAGCGAGGACAGGTCGGCTTTCTTT	CASSEDRSAFF
TRBV28	TRBJ2-6	many	17	NA	TGTGCCAGCAGTTTAATCGGACGGGCGACTGGGGCCAACGTCCTGACTTTC	CASSLIGRATGANVLTF
TRBV20-1	TRBJ2-1	many	20	TRBD2	TGCAGTGCTAGAGATATTCTCGATAGGACTAGCGGAGAATCTGGCAATGAGCAGTTCTTC	CSARDILDRTSGESGNEQFF
TRBV28	TRBJ2-2	many	16	TRBD2	TGTGCCAGCAGGCCGGGACTAGCGGAGAACACCGGGGAGCTGTTTTTT	CASRPGLAENTGELFF
TRBV28	TRBJ2-5	many	15	TRBD1	TGTGCCAGCAGTTACGGGACAGGGGGCAAAGAGACCCAGTACTTC	CASSYGTGGKETQYF
TRBV6-6	TRBJ2-2	many	19	NA	TGTGCCAGCAGTTACCCACAACTGGACGGGACTCTGAACACCGGGGAGCTGTTTTTT	CASSYPQLDGTLNTGELFF
TRBV6-1	TRBJ2-1	NA	15	TRBD2	TGTGCCAGCAGTCGCCAGGGACTAGTGGAGAATGAGCAGTTCTTC	CASSRQGLVENEQFF
TRBV3-1	TRBJ2-7	NA	13	TRBD1	TGTGCCAGTGAGGGACAGGGACCCTACGAGCAGTACTTC	CASEGQGPYEQYF
TRBV27	TRBJ2-1	NA	14	NA	TGTGCCAGCAGCTGGGGAAGCTCCTACAATGAGCAGTTCTTC	CASSWGSSYNEQFF
TRBV13	TRBJ2-2	many	13	NA	TGTGCCAGCAGCTCCGACACCACCGGGGAGCTGTTTTTT	CASSSDTTGELFF
TRBV12-3/TRBV12-4	TRBJ2-1	NA	15	NA	TGTGCCAGCAGTTTAGCAGGTAGCGGACCCTACGAGCAGTTCTTC	CASSLAGSGPYEQFF
TRBV2	TRBJ2-4	NA	16	TRBD1	TGTGCCAGCAGGTCCGGGACAGGGGGCGTCAGAAACATTCAGTACTTC	CASRSGTGGVRNIQYF
TRBV5-1	TRBJ2-2	many	16	TRBD2	TGCGCCAGCAGCCCCCCTAGCGGAACGAACACCGGGGAGCTGTTTTTT	CASSPPSGTNTGELFF
TRBV11-2	TRBJ2-2	many	15	TRBD1	TGTGCCAGCAGCTTCCTGGGACAGGGCGCCGGGGAGCTGTTTTTT	CASSFLGQGAGELFF
TRBV6-1	TRBJ1-1	many	13	NA	TGTGCCAGCAGTGAGGTTTTGGGAACTGAAGCTTTCTTT	CASSEVLGTEAFF
TRBV5-1	TRBJ2-1	many	13	NA	TGCGCCAGCAGCCCATCAGCGTTTCGCGAGCAGTTCTTC	CASSPSAFREQFF
TRBV29-1	TRBJ1-3	many	16	TRBD1	TGCAGCGCCGGGGACAGCGACGCCTCCTCTGGAAACACCATATATTTT	CSAGDSDASSGNTIYF
TRBV28	TRBJ1-2	many	13	NA	TGTGCCAGCAGTTCCGGCCGGACAGATGGCTACACCTTC	CASSSGRTDGYTF
TRBV2	TRBJ2-1	many	19	NA	TGTGCCACCAGCCTATATGTTGGGTTCGCGGGTGGAGAACACAATGAGCAGTTCTTC	CATSLYVGFAGGEHNEQFF
TRBV2	TRBJ2-7	NA	13	TRBD2	TGTGCCAGCAGTACCCCGGGACTAGCCGAGCAGTACTTC	CASSTPGLAEQYF
TRBV7-9	TRBJ2-3	many	15	TRBD1	TGTGCCAGCAGCTTAGCTGGGACAGGGATAGATACGCAGTATTTT	CASSLAGTGIDTQYF
TRBV6-2/TRBV6-3	TRBJ1-1	NA	13	TRBD1	TGTGCCAGCAGTCACGGACAGGGGACTGAAGCTTTCTTT	CASSHGQGTEAFF
TRBV28	TRBJ2-1	many	15	TRBD2	TGTGCCAGCAGTTTATGGGGGGGGGGTCGCAATGAGCAGTTCTTC	CASSLWGGGRNEQFF
TRBV6-1	TRBJ2-2	many	14	TRBD1	TGTGCCAGCAAAGGACAGGGTGCCACCGGGGAGCTGTTTTTT	CASKGQGATGELFF
TRBV7-8	TRBJ2-7	NA	13	NA	TGTGCCAGCAGCTCGGACGGATCCTACGAGCAGTACTTC	CASSSDGSYEQYF
TRBV5-1	TRBJ2-1	many	13	NA	TGCGCCAGCAGCTTGGCGACTCGCAATGAGCAGTTCTTC	CASSLATRNEQFF
TRBV7-2	TRBJ1-5	NA	15	NA	TGTGCCAGCAGCTTAAGTGGGGGAAGCAATCAGCCCCAGCATTTT	CASSLSGGSNQPQHF
TRBV7-2	TRBJ2-1	many	15	TRBD2	TGTGCCAGCACCCTGGGGGAGGGATCCTACAATGAGCAGTTCTTC	CASTLGEGSYNEQFF
TRBV9	TRBJ2-1	many	16	NA	TGTGCCAGCAGCTCCCGAGTGGGACGCGGGTACAATGAGCAGTTCTTC	CASSSRVGRGYNEQFF
TRBV29-1	TRBJ2-1	NA	12	NA	TGCAGCGTTATGGTTCTCTACAATGAGCAGTTCTTC	CSVMVLYNEQFF
TRBV18	TRBJ2-1	many	15	TRBD1	TGTGCCAGCTCACCACTGACAGGGGCTTACAATGAGCAGTTCTTC	CASSPLTGAYNEQFF
TRBV3-1	TRBJ2-3	many	14	NA	TGTGCCAGCAGCCATCAGGGCCCCCCAGATACGCAGTATTTT	CASSHQGPPDTQYF
TRBV29-1	TRBJ1-1	many	13	TRBD1	TGCAGCGGTGCACAGGGGACGAACACTGAAGCTTTCTTT	CSGAQGTNTEAFF
TRBV7-2	TRBJ1-1	many	14	TRBD1	TGTGCCAGCAGCTACCGGGACAGTGCCACTGAAGCTTTCTTT	CASSYRDSATEAFF
TRBV5-6	TRBJ2-1	many	18	NA	TGTGCCAGCAGCTTGCGGTGGCTAGCCCCCAGCTCCTACAATGAGCAGTTCTTC	CASSLRWLAPSSYNEQFF
TRBV29-1	TRBJ1-2	many	12	NA	TGCAGCGTTCAGGGGATACACTATGGCTACACCTTC	CSVQGIHYGYTF
TRBV28	TRBJ2-2	many	13	NA	TGTGCCAGCAGTACCGCGAACACCGGGGAGCTGTTTTTT	CASSTANTGELFF